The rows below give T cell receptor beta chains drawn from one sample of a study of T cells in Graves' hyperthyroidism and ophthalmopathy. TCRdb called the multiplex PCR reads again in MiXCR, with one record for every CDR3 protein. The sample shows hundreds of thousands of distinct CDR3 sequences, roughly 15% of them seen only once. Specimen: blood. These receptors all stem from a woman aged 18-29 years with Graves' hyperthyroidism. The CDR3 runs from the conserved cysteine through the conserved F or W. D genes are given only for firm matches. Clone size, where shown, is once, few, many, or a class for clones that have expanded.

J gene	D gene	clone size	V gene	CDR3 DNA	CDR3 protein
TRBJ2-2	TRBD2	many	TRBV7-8	TGTGCCAGCAGCCCAAGGACTAGCGGGAGATATAGCACCGGGGAGCTGTTTTTT	CASSPRTSGRYSTGELFF
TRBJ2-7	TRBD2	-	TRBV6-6	TGTGCCAGCAGTTACTCGAGCCCGGGACTAGCGGGGTCCTACGAGCAGTACTTC	CASSYSSPGLAGSYEQYF
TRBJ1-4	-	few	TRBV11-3	TGTGCCAGTAAAAGCCGGGAGACTAATGAAAAACTGTTTTTT	CASKSRETNEKLFF
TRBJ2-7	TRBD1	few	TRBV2	TGTGCCAGCAGTCCTCCGGGACAGTACTACGAGCAGTACTTC	CASSPPGQYYEQYF
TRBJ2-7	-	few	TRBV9	TGTGCCAGCAGCGTACTGGCCGAAGGGAACGAGCAGTACTTC	CASSVLAEGNEQYF
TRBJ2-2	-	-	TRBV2	TGTGCCAGCAGTGAAGCTGGGGCAGGATACACCGGGGAGCTGTTTTTT	CASSEAGAGYTGELFF
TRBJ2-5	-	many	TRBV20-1	TGCAGTGCTAGAAAACGCGGGATGATAGAGACCCAGTACTTC	CSARKRGMIETQYF
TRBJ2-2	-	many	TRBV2	TGTGCCAGCCAGGGTAGGACCACCACCGGGGAGCTGTTTTTT	CASQGRTTTGELFF
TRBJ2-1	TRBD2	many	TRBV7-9	TGTGCCAGCAGCTTAGAGACTAGCGCATACAATGAGCAGTTCTTC	CASSLETSAYNEQFF
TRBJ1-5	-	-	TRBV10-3	TGTGCCATCAGTGCCGACAATCAGCCCCAGCATTTT	CAISADNQPQHF
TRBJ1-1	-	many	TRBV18	TGTGCCAGCTCACCAAGGACTAAAGGGACTGAAGCTTTCTTT	CASSPRTKGTEAFF
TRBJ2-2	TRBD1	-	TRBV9	TGTGCCAGCAGCGGACAGGGGTCCGGGGAGCTGTTTTTT	CASSGQGSGELFF
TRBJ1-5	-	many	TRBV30	TGTGCCTGGAGTCCCGTGGGAAGGGGAGGACAGCCCCAGCATTTT	CAWSPVGRGGQPQHF
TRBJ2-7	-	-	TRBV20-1	TGCAGTGCAGAATCCGGCCTAGCCTACGAGCAGTACTTC	CSAESGLAYEQYF
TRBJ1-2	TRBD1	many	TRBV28	TGTGCCAGCAGTGTATCAGGGGGCTACAACTATGGCTACACCTTC	CASSVSGGYNYGYTF
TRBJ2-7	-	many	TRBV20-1	TGCAGTGCTTCCGGGGGGCCGAACTCCTACGAGCAGTACTTC	CSASGGPNSYEQYF
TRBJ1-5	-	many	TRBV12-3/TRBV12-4	TGTGCCAGCAGTTTCTCCCAATCAGGGCCCCAGCATTTT	CASSFSQSGPQHF
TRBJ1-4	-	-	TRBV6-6	TGTGCCAGCAGTTATTTCGCGCATCGGAATGAAAAACTGTTTTTT	CASSYFAHRNEKLFF
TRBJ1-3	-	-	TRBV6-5	TGTGCCAGCAGTTACCAGTCCGAAGGCGGTGGAAACACCATATATTTT	CASSYQSEGGGNTIYF
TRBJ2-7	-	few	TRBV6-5	TGTGCCAGCAGTTCCACCGCTCCAGGGGCGGAATACGAGCAGTACTTC	CASSSTAPGAEYEQYF
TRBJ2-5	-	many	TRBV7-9	TGTGCCAGCAGCTTAAGGGGGTACCAAGAGACCCAGTACTTC	CASSLRGYQETQYF
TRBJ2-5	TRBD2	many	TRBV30	TGTGCCTGGAGTCGCGTTGGTAGCGGGGCGGGTGAGACCCAGTACTTC	CAWSRVGSGAGETQYF
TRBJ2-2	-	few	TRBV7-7	TGTGCTAGCAGCTCACGTCGGGACCGCACCGGGGAGCTGTTTTTT	CASSSRRDRTGELFF
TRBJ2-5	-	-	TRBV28	TGTGCCAGCAGTTTGTCAGGATTCGGCGGCGGCCTCCAAGAGACCCAGTACTTC	CASSLSGFGGGLQETQYF
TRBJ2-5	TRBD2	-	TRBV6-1	TGTGCCAGCAGTGACCTGCGTTTAGCGGGAAATCAAGAGACCCAGTACTTC	CASSDLRLAGNQETQYF